The 32 T cell receptor beta chains listed next were all sequenced from one sample in a study of T cell changes during pregnancy in multiple sclerosis. Repertoires were generated with immunoSEQ multiplex PCR, while TCRdb's copy carries only in-frame clones and drops some. This table holds approximately 64,000 clones, roughly 88% found once. The sequenced sample was peripheral blood, obtained in the second trimester of pregnancy. The receptor source for this set is a female donor in good health, enrolled as a control in a pregnancy study.

The chain is built from TRBV18 and TRBJ2-1; 10 bases agree with TRBD2. Germline-derived CDR1 and CDR2 are KGHSH and LQKENI. V lost 6 bases and J lost 6; bases outside the gene matches: 8. The CDR3 is made up of 15 amino acids. The CDR3 spells CASSATSGNGNEQFF. CDR3 DNA: TGTGCCAGCTCTGCCACTAGCGGGAACGGCAATGAGCAGTTCTTC.

The chain couples TRBV7-2 to TRBJ1-2; 7 positions agree with TRBD1. The CDR3 has 15 amino acids. V gave up 2 bases and J gave up 4 bases; unmatched junction bases: 7. The germline V gene has CDR1 SGHTA and CDR2 FQGNSA. CDR3 DNA sequence: TGTGCCAGCAGCTTATCCGGGACAGCTAGCTATGGCTACACCTTC. As protein: CASSLSGTASYGYTF.

The genes are TRBV4-1 and TRBJ2-3, with D tentatively TRBD2 (5 bases). Trimming pared 0 bases from V and 7 bases from J, leaving 14 bases between. The CDR3 is made up of 15 amino acids. CDR1 is MGHRA, CDR2 YSYEKL, per germline. The CDR3, as DNA: TGCGCCAGCAGCCAAGATCCGGAACCGGACTATACGCAGTATTTT. Amino acid sequence: CASSQDPEPDYTQYF.

This sequence joins TRBV9 and TRBJ1-3; no definite D call. The CDR3 contains 16 residues. The V end was cut by 0 bases, the J end by 0 bases, with 10 bases between. Germline-derived CDR1 and CDR2 are SGDLS and YYNGEE. The CDR3 sequence is CASSVELLGSGNTIYF. In DNA, the CDR3 is TGTGCCAGCAGCGTAGAACTACTTGGCTCTGGAAACACCATATATTTT.

The chain carries TRBV7-8 and TRBJ1-1, with no clear D. The CDR3 is 14 residues long. Trimming removed 0 bases from V and 10 bases from J, with 15 bases in between. Germline V gene sequence: CDR1 SGHVS, CDR2 FQNEAQ. The CDR3 DNA is TGTGCCAGCAGCTTAGCAGACTCGACCCAAGGAGCTTTCTTT. Translation gives CASSLADSTQGAFF.

The chain recombines TRBV7-2 with TRBJ2-7, with TRBD2 matching 10 bases. There are 16 residues in the CDR3. CDR1 is SGHTA, CDR2 FQGNSA, per germline. V lost 2 bases and J lost 7; bases outside the gene matches: 11. This CDR3 reads CASSLSILAGEGEQYF. For the CDR3, the DNA is TGTGCCAGCAGCTTATCTATCCTAGCGGGAGAGGGTGAGCAGTACTTC.

This clone was observed a single time. This rearrangement joins TRBV7-9 to TRBJ2-7, with no clear D. The length of the CDR3 is 14 residues. The V gene's germline CDR1 is SEHNR and CDR2 FQNEAQ (reference sequence). V lost 1 base and J 5 bases, leaving 12 bases between the germline ends. The DNA of the CDR3 is TGTGCCAGCAGCTTAGATTCACCCCAGGACGAGCAGTACTTC. Translation gives CASSLDSPQDEQYF.

This sequence joins TRBV19 and TRBJ1-4; 8 nucleotides match TRBD1. With V trimmed by 6 bases and J by 7 bases, 7 bases remained unmatched. The CDR3 loop spans 14 amino acids. Germline CDR1 and CDR2: LNHDA and SQIVND (reference sequence). The CDR3 DNA reads TGTGCCAGTAGCCGACAGGGGAGCGGTGAAAAACTGTTTTTT. Translated: CASSRQGSGEKLFF.

The rearrangement links TRBV5-1 to TRBJ2-5, with TRBD1 identical over 8 bases. CDR1 is SGHRS, CDR2 YFSETQ, per germline. J was trimmed by 5 bases and V by 3 bases; bases with no gene match: 6. The CDR3 extends over 14 amino acids. The CDR3: CASSYGQGEETQYF. In nucleotides, the CDR3 is TGCGCCAGCAGCTACGGACAGGGCGAGGAGACCCAGTACTTC. The whole variable domain, filled in from reference TRBV5-1 and TRBJ2-5, reads KAGVTQTPRYLIKTRGQQVTLSCSPISGHRSVSWYQQTPGQGLQFLFEYFSETQRNKGNFPGRFSGRQFSNSRSEMNVSTLELGDSALYLCASSYGQGEETQYFGPGTRLLVL.

The chain employs TRBV14 and TRBJ2-1; 7 positions agree with TRBD1. CDR1 is SGHDN and CDR2 is FVKESK in the germline V gene. The trim removed 4 bases at V and 6 bases at J, leaving 6 bases unmatched. This CDR3 is built from 14 residues. DNA of the CDR3: TGTGCCAGCAGCCCAGGGACAGCACTCAATGAGCAGTTCTTC. Translation: CASSPGTALNEQFF.

This clone was found once. The V call is TRBV29-1, the J call TRBJ1-2; 9 nucleotides align to TRBD1. The trim removed 6 bases at V and 6 bases at J, leaving 8 bases unmatched. CDR1 SQVTM and CDR2 ANQGSEA come from the germline V gene. The CDR3 spans 13 residues. CDR3 nucleotides: TGCAGCGTCGGGACAGGGATCACGAATGGCTACACCTTC. This translates into CSVGTGITNGYTF. Supplemented by reference TRBV29-1 and TRBJ1-2, the full variable domain reads SAVISQKPSRDICQRGTSLTIQCQVDSQVTMMFWYRQQPGQSLTLIATANQGSEATYESGFVIDKFPISRPNLTFSTLTVSNMSPEDSSIYLCSVGTGITNGYTFGSGTRLTVV.

This chain connects TRBV10-3 to TRBJ1-2; 7 positions agree with TRBD1. The V segment lost 8 bases and the J segment 0 bases; nucleotides outside the gene matches: 3. The V gene's germline CDR1 is ENHRY and CDR2 SYGVKD. The CDR3 runs 13 residues. CDR3: CAISTGTNYGYTF. The CDR3, as DNA: TGTGCCATCTCGACAGGGACTAACTATGGCTACACCTTC.

CDR3 sequence reads: CASSIILSRDRGFLEQFF. In DNA form, the CDR3 reads TGTGCCAGTAGTATAATCTTGAGCCGGGACAGGGGGTTTCTGGAGCAGTTCTTC. The V gene is TRBV19, the J gene TRBJ2-1; TRBD1 agrees at 11 bases. Germline V lookup: CDR1 LNHDA, CDR2 SQIVND (reference sequence). J gave up 10 bases and V 2 bases, and 16 bases lay outside the gene matches. The CDR3 extends over 18 amino acids.

The CDR3 loop is CASSQMRVNTEAFF. The CDR3 DNA sequence: TGTGCCAGCAGCCAGATGCGGGTGAACACTGAAGCTTTCTTT. The chain has TRBV5-6 and TRBJ1-1; D not certain. Germline loops: CDR1 SGHDT, CDR2 YYEEEE. The CDR3 runs to 14 residues. Trimming took 4 bases from V and 0 from J, leaving 10 bases between them.

The V gene is TRBV4-1, the J gene TRBJ1-1; no reliable D call. V was trimmed by 3 bases and J by 3 bases, leaving 8 bases between them. The CDR3 length is 13 residues. Looked up from germline, CDR1 is MGHRA and CDR2 is YSYEKL. DNA for the CDR3: TGCGCCAGCAGCCACCCTGCGGACACTGAAGCTTTCTTT. It translates to CASSHPADTEAFF.

The genes are TRBV27 and TRBJ1-6; the match to TRBD1 covers 9 bases. This CDR3 is built from 16 residues. Germline V gives CDR1 MNHEY, CDR2 SMNVEV (reference sequence). With 6 bases clipped from V and 6 bases from J, the junction kept 9 bases outside the gene matches. CDR3 bases: TGTGCCAGCAGCCCCTTAGGACAGGGGAGTAATTCACCCCTCCACTTT. Protein sequence: CASSPLGQGSNSPLHF.

The chain recombines TRBV28 with TRBJ2-7; 11 bases are a match to TRBD2. Germline CDR1 and CDR2: MDHEN and SYDVKM. The CDR3 is made up of 15 amino acids. V shed 5 bases and J 4 bases; nucleotides not matched to a gene: 7. Written as DNA, the CDR3 is TGTGCCAGCAGTCCTATAGCGGGAGGGCCATACGAGCAGTACTTC. Protein sequence: CASSPIAGGPYEQYF.

The chain combines TRBV18 with TRBJ2-7; 8 positions match TRBD2. Germline V gene data show CDR1 as KGHSH and CDR2 as LQKENI. CDR3 size: 13 residues. The trim removed 5 bases at V and 3 bases at J, leaving 3 bases unmatched. CDR3 coding DNA: TGTGCCAGCTCAGAGCGGGGGAACTACGAGCAGTACTTC. Residues: CASSERGNYEQYF.

V and J are TRBV11-2 and TRBJ1-2; no definite D call. CDR1 and CDR2 (germline): SGHAT, FQNNGV. Trimming took 3 bases from V and 6 from J, leaving 23 bases between them. The CDR3 totals 17 residues. The CDR3 nucleotides are TGTGCCAGCAGCTTCCCCCAAAAGGAGGGAGTTAAGAATGGCTACACCTTC. This sequence encodes CASSFPQKEGVKNGYTF.

V is TRBV11-1 and J is TRBJ2-7; D possibly corresponds to TRBD2 (5 bases). The germline V gene has CDR1 SGHAT and CDR2 FQDESV (reference sequence). Trimming stripped 3 bases from V and 3 bases from J, with 9 bases between. The CDR3 runs to 13 residues. CDR3 bases: TGTGCCAGCAGCTTTGAGGGATACTACGAGCAGTACTTC. It is translated as CASSFEGYYEQYF. The complete variable domain, with remaining parts taken from reference TRBV11-1 and TRBJ2-7, reads EAEVAQSPRYKITEKSQAVAFWCDPISGHATLYWYRQILGQGPELLVQFQDESVVDDSQLPKDRFSAERLKGVDSTLKIQPAELGDSAMYLCASSFEGYYEQYFGPGTRLTVT.

This chain joins TRBV9 and TRBJ2-3, with TRBD2 identical over 9 bases. This CDR3 has 19 amino acids. The germline V gene has CDR1 SGDLS and CDR2 YYNGEE. The ends lost 4 bases at V and 4 bases at J; junction bases unmatched: 19. The CDR3 bases are TGTGCCAGCAGCCCCGGGTGGGAAGCGGGGGGTATCAGGGCAGATACGCAGTATTTT. The encoded protein is CASSPGWEAGGIRADTQYF.

This chain links TRBV23-1 with TRBJ2-7; 7 nucleotides match TRBD1. Being an ORF, TRBV23-1 has a function that is uncertain. The CDR3 is made up of 16 amino acids. Germline trimming cut 0 bases from V and 1 base from J; bases unmatched to any gene: 6. CDR3: CASSQSVRDRSYEQYF. CDR3 bases: TGCGCCAGCAGTCAATCAGTTCGGGACAGATCCTACGAGCAGTACTTC.

This rearrangement joins TRBV15 to TRBJ2-2; 8 positions match TRBD2. The V segment lost 3 bases and the J segment 4 bases; nucleotides outside the gene matches: 10. Germline assignment: CDR1 LNHNV and CDR2 YYDKDF (reference sequence). The CDR3 sequence is 17 residues long. CDR3 nucleotides: TGTGCCACCAGCAGCTCCCTGGTGCTAGCGGGCACCGGGGAGCTGTTTTTT. It specifies CATSSSLVLAGTGELFF.

This chain connects TRBV5-4 to TRBJ2-1, with 9 positions matching TRBD2. The CDR3 loop spans 15 amino acids. V was clipped by 0 bases and J by 9 bases; unmatched bases: 7. The germline CDR1 and CDR2 sequences are SGHNT and YYREEE (reference sequence). DNA for the CDR3: TGTGCCAGCAGCTTGGCCGCGGGGGGGCCGGGTGAGCAGTTCTTC. This encodes CASSLAAGGPGEQFF.

J is TRBJ1-5 and V is TRBV6-5; 10 bases agree with TRBD1. Germline V gene lookup returns CDR1 MNHEY and CDR2 SVGAGI. The CDR3 sequence is 16 residues long. The V segment lost 4 bases and the J segment 4 bases; nucleotides outside the gene matches: 7. CDR3 protein: CASSSRDRGLNQPQHF. The CDR3 region has the DNA TGTGCCAGCAGTTCCCGGGACAGGGGTCTTAATCAGCCCCAGCATTTT.

V and J are TRBV15 and TRBJ2-7, with 7 bases that match TRBD1. Trimming removed 5 bases from V and 0 bases from J; junction bases left unmatched: 7. The CDR3 is 15 residues long. Germline-derived CDR1 and CDR2 are LNHNV and YYDKDF (reference sequence). This chain's CDR3 is CATSVGTASSYEQYF. The CDR3 DNA reads TGTGCCACCAGCGTCGGGACAGCGAGCTCCTACGAGCAGTACTTC.

This clone occurred a few times. The chain recombines TRBV30 with TRBJ1-1; possible D gene TRBD1, 5 bases. Germline V gene lookup returns CDR1 GTSNPN and CDR2 SVGIG (reference sequence). There are 13 residues in the CDR3. The ends were cut back, 0 bases at V and 6 bases at J, with 11 bases in the middle. Here the CDR3 DNA reads TGTGCCTGGAGTGTGGGGGGTGTGGCTGAAGCTTTCTTT. This gives the protein CAWSVGGVAEAFF.

CDR3 DNA sequence: TGTGCCAGCAGCAGGACAGGGGAAAACACTGAAGCTTTCTTT. Its protein is CASSRTGENTEAFF. The rearrangement joins TRBV5-4 to TRBJ1-1, with 9 bases that match TRBD1. Germline CDR1 and CDR2: SGHNT and YYREEE (reference sequence). CDR3 size: 14 residues. V trimming: 4 bases; J trimming: 2 bases; junction bases outside the gene matches: 3.

The CDR3 is CASSPDSNQPQHF. The CDR3 nucleotides read TGTGCCAGCAGCCCAGATAGCAATCAGCCCCAGCATTTT. This rearrangement joins TRBV9 to TRBJ1-5; D is unresolved. V dropped 4 bases and J dropped 0 bases, with 5 bases sitting between them. Germline CDR1 SGDLS, CDR2 YYNGEE. This CDR3 spans 13 amino acids.

The chain employs TRBV7-3 and TRBJ2-5; 13 nucleotides match TRBD2. Per the germline V gene, CDR1 is SGHTA and CDR2 is FQGTGA. J lost 5 bases, V lost 4 bases, and 7 bases had no gene match. The CDR3 extends over 16 amino acids. The CDR3 DNA reads TGTGCCAGCAGCTCGGGACTAGCGGGGCCCGGGGAGACCCAGTACTTC. Its translation: CASSSGLAGPGETQYF.

Here the CDR3 DNA reads TGCGCCAGCAGCTTGGGGTCTAGCGGGAGGGCCGGGAATGAGCAGTTCTTC. Protein: CASSLGSSGRAGNEQFF. The chain joins TRBV5-1 to TRBJ2-1; 12 positions match TRBD2. The CDR3 loop spans 17 amino acids. Germline V gene data show CDR1 as SGHRS and CDR2 as YFSETQ. V was clipped by 0 bases and J by 7 bases; unmatched bases: 8. The full variable domain, its missing parts supplied by reference TRBV5-1 and TRBJ2-1, is KAGVTQTPRYLIKTRGQQVTLSCSPISGHRSVSWYQQTPGQGLQFLFEYFSETQRNKGNFPGRFSGRQFSNSRSEMNVSTLELGDSALYLCASSLGSSGRAGNEQFFGPGTRLTVL.

The V gene is TRBV7-8, the J gene TRBJ2-1, with unresolved D. The CDR3 is 15 amino acids. Between the trimmed V and J ends, which lost 5 bases and 1 base, there was a span of 12 bases. CDR1 is SGHVS, CDR2 FQNEAQ, per germline. CDR3 loop: CASSDLDSSYNEQFF. The CDR3 DNA reads TGTGCCAGCAGCGATCTAGATAGTTCCTACAATGAGCAGTTCTTC.